Below, 4 T cell receptor beta chains from the same sample are listed, as sequenced in a study of blood T cells in healthy people across ages. A second PCR, run for about 6 to 11 cycles, used a sample-barcoded 5' primer plus a J-beta primer mix. MiXCR was run by TCRdb on the 5' RACE reads, yielding one entry per CDR3 protein. The sample consists of 750,000 to 950,000 distinct CDR3 sequences, 25% to 35% of them appearing once. This sample also appeared in a second study, on T cells of mothers and their children.

Input material: blood. The receptors come from a woman in her thirties or forties in good health.

The rearrangement links TRBV7-8 to TRBJ1-5; TRBD1 is a possible D gene (5 bases). The CDR3 sequence is 16 residues long. The V end was cut by 5 bases, the J end by 2 bases, with 16 bases between. CDR1 and CDR2 (germline): SGHVS, FQNEAQ. CDR3 amino acids: CASSLYRGGGNQPQHF. CDR3 sequence (DNA): TGTGCCAGCAGCCTCTACCGTGGGGGAGGCAATCAGCCCCAGCATTTT.

With respect to this clonotype: One junction end disagrees with the germline gene, perhaps due to a read error. This chain joins TRBV5-1 and TRBJ2-3; the D call may be TRBD1 or TRBD2 (6 bases each). CDR1 and CDR2 (germline): SGHRS, YFSETQ. The CDR3 spans 18 residues. CDR3 protein: CASSLGRRSGGHTDAQYF. The CDR3, as DNA: TGCGCCAGCAGCTTGGGCCGACGGAGTGGGGGGCATACAGATGCGCAGTATTTT.

The rearrangement joins TRBV7-3 to TRBJ2-6; D gene uncertain. There are 16 residues in the CDR3. Germline CDR1 is SGHTA and CDR2 is FQGTGA. Between the trimmed V and J ends, which lost 0 bases and 0 bases, there was a span of 6 bases. CDR3 in DNA: TGTGCCAGCAGCTTAACTGGTCCCTCTGGGGCCAACGTCCTGACTTTC. This gives the protein CASSLTGPSGANVLTF.

V is TRBV29-1 and J is TRBJ2-3; 9 bases align to TRBD1. The CDR3 is 13 amino acids. CDR1 is SQVTM and CDR2 is ANQGSEA in the germline V gene. CDR3: CNVRTGVADTQYF. In nucleotides, the CDR3 is TGCAACGTCCGGACAGGGGTTGCAGATACGCAGTATTTT.